What follows is one TCR beta chain and its context. As yet, its antigen is unknown. Quantitative 5'-RACE with molecular barcodes produced the TCR beta libraries. MiXCR, applied by TCRdb to the 5' RACE reads, yields one record per CDR3 protein. The table includes about 330,000 distinct CDR3 sequences, 6.5% to 10% detected once. The data derive from a study of CD8 T cells in ankylosing spondylitis. Study-wide points: A CD8+ phenotype characterized the disease-linked clones, which were relatively rare in peripheral blood. Some motif variants had been reported before (in reactive arthritis synovial fluid and blood). A TCR beta motif of several highly homologous variants appeared characteristic of ankylosing spondylitis blood.

The CDR3 covers 16 residues. Trimming shortened V by 0 bases and J by 1 base, and 10 bases separated the two germline ends. Germline values: CDR1 KGHDR, CDR2 SFDVKD. V and J are TRBV24-1 and TRBJ2-3; perhaps D is TRBD1 or TRBD2 (5 bases each). The TCR comes from a male donor with ankylosing spondylitis. Sequenced sample: blood, either unsorted or a sorted T cell fraction (not recorded which). CDR3 region: CATSDLGSGRTDTQYF. The CDR3 coding sequence is TGTGCCACCAGTGATTTGGGTTCGGGGCGCACAGATACGCAGTATTTT.